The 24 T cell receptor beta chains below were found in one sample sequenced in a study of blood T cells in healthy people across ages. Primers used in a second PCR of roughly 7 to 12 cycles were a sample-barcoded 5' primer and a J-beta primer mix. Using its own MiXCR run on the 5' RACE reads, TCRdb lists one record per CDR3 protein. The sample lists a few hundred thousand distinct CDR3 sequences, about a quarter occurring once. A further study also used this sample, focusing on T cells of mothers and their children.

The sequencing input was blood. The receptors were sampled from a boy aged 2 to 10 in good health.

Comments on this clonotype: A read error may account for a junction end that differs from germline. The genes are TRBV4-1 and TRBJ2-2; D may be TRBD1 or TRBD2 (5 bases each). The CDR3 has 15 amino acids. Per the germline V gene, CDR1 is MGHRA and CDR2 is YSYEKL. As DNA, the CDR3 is TGCGCCAGCAGCCAACATATTTCTGGGACCGGGGAGCAGTTTTTT. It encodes CASSQHISGTGEQFF.

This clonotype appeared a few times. The CDR3 DNA reads TGTGCCAGCAGCTTTTTTTCAGGGGGGACTGAAAAACTGTTTTTT. This codes for CASSFFSGGTEKLFF. This chain connects TRBV7-9 to TRBJ1-4, with 7 bases that match TRBD1. In germline, CDR1 is SEHNR, CDR2 FQNEAQ (reference sequence). V was pared by 3 bases and J by 7 bases, with 8 bases of the junction left unmatched. This CDR3 is built from 15 residues.

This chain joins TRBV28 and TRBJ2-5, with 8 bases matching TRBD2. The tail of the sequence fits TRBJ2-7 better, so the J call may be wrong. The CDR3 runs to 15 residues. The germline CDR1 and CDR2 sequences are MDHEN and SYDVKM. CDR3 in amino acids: CASSLAGTRRGEQYF. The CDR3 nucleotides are TGTGCCAGCAGTTTAGCCGGGACTAGACGCGGCGAGCAGTACTTC.

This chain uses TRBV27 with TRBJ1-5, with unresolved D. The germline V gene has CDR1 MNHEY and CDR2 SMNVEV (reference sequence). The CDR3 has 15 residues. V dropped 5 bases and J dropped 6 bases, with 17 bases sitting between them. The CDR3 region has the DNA TGTGCCAGCAGTCCCGGTACCGTAGATGTTCAGCCCCAGCATTTT. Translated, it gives CASSPGTVDVQPQHF.

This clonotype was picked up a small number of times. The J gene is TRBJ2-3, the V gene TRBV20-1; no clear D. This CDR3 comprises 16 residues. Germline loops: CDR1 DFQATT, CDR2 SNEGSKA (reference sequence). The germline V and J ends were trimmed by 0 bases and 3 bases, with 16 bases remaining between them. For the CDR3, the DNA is TGCAGTGCTAGAGACTCCCGGGTAGCAAGTACAGATACGCAGTATTTT. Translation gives CSARDSRVASTDTQYF.

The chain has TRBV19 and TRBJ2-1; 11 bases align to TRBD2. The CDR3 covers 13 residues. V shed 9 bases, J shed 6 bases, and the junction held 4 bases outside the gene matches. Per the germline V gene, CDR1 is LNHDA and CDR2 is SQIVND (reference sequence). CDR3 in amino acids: CASNLAGGNEQFF. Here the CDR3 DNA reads TGTGCCAGCAATCTAGCGGGAGGCAATGAGCAGTTCTTC. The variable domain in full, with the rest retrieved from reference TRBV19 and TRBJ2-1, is DGGITQSPKYLFRKEGQNVTLSCEQNLNHDAMYWYRQDPGQGLRLIYYSQIVNDFQKGDIAEGYSVSREKKESFPLTVTSAQKNPTAFYLCASNLAGGNEQFFGPGTRLTVL.

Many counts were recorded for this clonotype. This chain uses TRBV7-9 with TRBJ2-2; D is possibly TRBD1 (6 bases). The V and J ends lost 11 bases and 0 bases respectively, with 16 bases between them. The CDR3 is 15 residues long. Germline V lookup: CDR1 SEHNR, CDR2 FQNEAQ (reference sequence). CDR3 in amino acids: CAGILTGSNTGELFF. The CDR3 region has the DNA TGTGCCGGGATCCTTACAGGGTCGAACACCGGGGAGCTGTTTTTT.

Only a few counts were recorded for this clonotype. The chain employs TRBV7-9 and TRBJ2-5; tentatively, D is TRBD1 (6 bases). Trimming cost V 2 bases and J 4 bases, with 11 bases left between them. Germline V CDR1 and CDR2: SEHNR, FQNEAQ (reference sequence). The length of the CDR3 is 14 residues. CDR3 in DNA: TGTGCCAGCAGCTTAAGGGGGTTCGGAGAGACCCAGTACTTC. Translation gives CASSLRGFGETQYF.

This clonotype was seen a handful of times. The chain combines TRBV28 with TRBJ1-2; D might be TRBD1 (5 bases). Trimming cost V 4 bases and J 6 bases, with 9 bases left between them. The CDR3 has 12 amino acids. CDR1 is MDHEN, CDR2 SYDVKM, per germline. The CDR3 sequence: CASSSRGHGYTF. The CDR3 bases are TGTGCCAGCAGTTCAAGGGGCCATGGCTACACCTTC.

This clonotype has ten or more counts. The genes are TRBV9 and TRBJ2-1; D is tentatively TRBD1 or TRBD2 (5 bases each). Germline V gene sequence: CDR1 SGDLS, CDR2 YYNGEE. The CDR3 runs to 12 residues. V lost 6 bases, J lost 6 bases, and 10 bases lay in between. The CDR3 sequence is CASTGTSNEQFF. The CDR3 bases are TGTGCCAGCACGGGGACCTCCAATGAGCAGTTCTTC.

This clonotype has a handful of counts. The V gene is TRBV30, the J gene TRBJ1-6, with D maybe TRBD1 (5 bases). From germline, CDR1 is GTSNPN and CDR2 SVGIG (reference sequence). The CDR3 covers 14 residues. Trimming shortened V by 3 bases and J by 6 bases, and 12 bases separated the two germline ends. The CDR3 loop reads CAWRRKGFNSPLHF. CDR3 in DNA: TGTGCCTGGAGACGAAAGGGGTTTAATTCACCCCTCCACTTT. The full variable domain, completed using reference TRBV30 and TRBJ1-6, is SQTIHQWPATLVQPVGSPLSLECTVEGTSNPNLYWYRQAAGRGLQLLFYSVGIGQISSEVPQNLSASRPQDRQFILSSKKLLLSDSGFYLCAWRRKGFNSPLHFGNGTRLTVT.

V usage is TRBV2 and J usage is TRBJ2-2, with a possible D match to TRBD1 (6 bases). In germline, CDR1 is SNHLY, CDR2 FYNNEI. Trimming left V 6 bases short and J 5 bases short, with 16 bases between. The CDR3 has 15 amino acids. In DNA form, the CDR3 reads TGTGCCAGCAGCGTGCTTCAGGGGCGGACCGGGGAGCTGTTTTTT. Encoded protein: CASSVLQGRTGELFF.

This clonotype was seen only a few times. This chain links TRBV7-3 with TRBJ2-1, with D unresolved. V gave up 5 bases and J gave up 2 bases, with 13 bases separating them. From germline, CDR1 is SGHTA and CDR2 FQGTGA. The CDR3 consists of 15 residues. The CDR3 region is CASSTRRTAYNEQFF. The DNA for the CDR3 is TGTGCCAGCAGCACGAGGCGGACCGCCTACAATGAGCAGTTCTTC.

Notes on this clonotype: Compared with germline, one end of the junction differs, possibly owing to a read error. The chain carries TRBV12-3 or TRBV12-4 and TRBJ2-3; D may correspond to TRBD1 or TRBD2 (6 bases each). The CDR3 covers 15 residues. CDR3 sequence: CASRARGGRTDTQYF. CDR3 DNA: TGTGCCAGCAGGGCCAGGGGAGGAAGAACAGATACGCAGTATTTC.

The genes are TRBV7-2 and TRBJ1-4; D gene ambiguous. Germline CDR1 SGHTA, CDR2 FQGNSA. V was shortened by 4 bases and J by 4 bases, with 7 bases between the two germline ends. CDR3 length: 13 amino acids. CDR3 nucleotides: TGTGCCAGCAGCTCTCCGGGTAATGAAAAACTGTTTTTT. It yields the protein CASSSPGNEKLFF. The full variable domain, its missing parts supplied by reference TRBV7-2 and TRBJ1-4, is GAGVSQSPSNKVTEKGKDVELRCDPISGHTALYWYRQSLGQGLEFLIYFQGNSAPDKSGLPSDRFSAERTGGSVSTLTIQRTQQEDSAVYLCASSSPGNEKLFFGSGTQLSVL.

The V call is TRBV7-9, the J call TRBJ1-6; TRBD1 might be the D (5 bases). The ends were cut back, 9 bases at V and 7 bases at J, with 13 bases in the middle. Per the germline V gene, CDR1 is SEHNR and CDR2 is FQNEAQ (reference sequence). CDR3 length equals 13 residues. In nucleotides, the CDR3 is TGTGCCAGTCTAGGACAAGGAAATTCACCCCTCCACTTT. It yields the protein CASLGQGNSPLHF.

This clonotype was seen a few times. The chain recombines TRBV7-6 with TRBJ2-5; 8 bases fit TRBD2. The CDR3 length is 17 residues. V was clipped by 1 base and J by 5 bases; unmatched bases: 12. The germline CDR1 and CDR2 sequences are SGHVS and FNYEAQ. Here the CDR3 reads CASSLEVRGGLRETQYF. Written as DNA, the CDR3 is TGTGCCAGCAGCTTAGAGGTTCGGGGGGGCCTCCGGGAGACCCAGTACTTC.

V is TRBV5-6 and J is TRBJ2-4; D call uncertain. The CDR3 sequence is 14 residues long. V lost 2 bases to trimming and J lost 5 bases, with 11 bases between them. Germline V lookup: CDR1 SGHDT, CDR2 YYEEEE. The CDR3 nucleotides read TGTGCCAGCAGCTTTTGGGCTCTGCAAAACATTCAGTACTTC. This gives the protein CASSFWALQNIQYF.

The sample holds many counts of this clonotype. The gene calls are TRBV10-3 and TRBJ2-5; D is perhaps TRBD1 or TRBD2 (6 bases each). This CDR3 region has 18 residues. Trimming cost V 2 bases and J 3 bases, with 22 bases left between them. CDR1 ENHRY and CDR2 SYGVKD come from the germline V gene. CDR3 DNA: TGTGCCATCAGTGAGCGGGGGCAGTCTCAAACGGGGAAAGAGACCCAGTACTTC. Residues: CAISERGQSQTGKETQYF.

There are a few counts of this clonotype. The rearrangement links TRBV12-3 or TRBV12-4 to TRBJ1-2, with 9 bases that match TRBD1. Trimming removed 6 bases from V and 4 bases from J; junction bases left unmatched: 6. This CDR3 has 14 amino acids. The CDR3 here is CASRSAGQGYGYTF. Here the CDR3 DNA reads TGTGCCAGCAGGTCCGCGGGACAGGGCTATGGCTACACCTTC.

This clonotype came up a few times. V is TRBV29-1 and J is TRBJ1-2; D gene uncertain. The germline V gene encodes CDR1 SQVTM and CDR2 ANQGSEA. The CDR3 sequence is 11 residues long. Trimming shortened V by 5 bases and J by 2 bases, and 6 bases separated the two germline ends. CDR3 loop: CSVPGNYGYTF. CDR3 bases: TGCAGCGTTCCCGGGAACTATGGCTACACCTTC. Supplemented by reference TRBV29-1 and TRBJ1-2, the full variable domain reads SAVISQKPSRDICQRGTSLTIQCQVDSQVTMMFWYRQQPGQSLTLIATANQGSEATYESGFVIDKFPISRPNLTFSTLTVSNMSPEDSSIYLCSVPGNYGYTFGSGTRLTVV.

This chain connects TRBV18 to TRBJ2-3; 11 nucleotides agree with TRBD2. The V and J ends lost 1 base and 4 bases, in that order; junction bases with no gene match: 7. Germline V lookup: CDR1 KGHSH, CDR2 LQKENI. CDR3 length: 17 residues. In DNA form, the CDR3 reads TGTGCCAGCTCACCACAAGAGACTAGCGGGGCCCCAGATACGCAGTATTTT. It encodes CASSPQETSGAPDTQYF. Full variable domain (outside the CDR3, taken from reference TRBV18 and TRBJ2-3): NAGVMQNPRHLVRRRGQEARLRCSPMKGHSHVYWYRQLPEEGLKFMVYLQKENIIDESGMPKERFSAEFPKEGPSILRIQQVVRGDSAAYFCASSPQETSGAPDTQYFGPGTRLTVL.

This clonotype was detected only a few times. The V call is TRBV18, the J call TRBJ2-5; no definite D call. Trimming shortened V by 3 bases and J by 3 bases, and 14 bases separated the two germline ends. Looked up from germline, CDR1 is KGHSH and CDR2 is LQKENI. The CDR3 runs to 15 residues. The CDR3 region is CASSPGTTREETQYF. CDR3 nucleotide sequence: TGTGCCAGCTCACCGGGAACGACAAGGGAAGAGACCCAGTACTTC.

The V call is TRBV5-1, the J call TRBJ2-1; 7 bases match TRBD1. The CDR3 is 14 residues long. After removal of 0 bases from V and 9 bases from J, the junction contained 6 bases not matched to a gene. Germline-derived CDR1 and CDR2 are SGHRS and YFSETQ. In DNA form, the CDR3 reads TGCGCCAGCAGCTTGGCCTCAGGGGGTGTTGAGCAGTTCTTC. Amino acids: CASSLASGGVEQFF. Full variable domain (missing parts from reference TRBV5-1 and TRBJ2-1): KAGVTQTPRYLIKTRGQQVTLSCSPISGHRSVSWYQQTPGQGLQFLFEYFSETQRNKGNFPGRFSGRQFSNSRSEMNVSTLELGDSALYLCASSLASGGVEQFFGPGTRLTVL.